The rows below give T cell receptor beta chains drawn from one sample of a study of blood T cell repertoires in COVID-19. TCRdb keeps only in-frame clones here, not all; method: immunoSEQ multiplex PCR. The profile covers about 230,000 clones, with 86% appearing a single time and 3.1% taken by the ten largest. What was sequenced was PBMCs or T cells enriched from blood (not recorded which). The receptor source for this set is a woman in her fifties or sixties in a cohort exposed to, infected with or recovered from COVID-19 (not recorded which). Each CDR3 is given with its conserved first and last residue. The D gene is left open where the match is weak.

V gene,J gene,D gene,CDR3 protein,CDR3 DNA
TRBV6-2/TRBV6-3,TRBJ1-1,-,CASSSAGAQDTEAFF,TGTGCCAGCAGTTCGGCAGGGGCTCAGGACACTGAAGCTTTCTTT
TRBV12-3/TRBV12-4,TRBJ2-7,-,CASGVGGAEQYF,TGTGCCAGCGGTGTTGGGGGGGCCGAGCAGTACTTC
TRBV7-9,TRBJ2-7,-,CASSLGAPSSYEQYF,TGTGCCAGCAGCTTAGGGGCCCCGAGCTCCTACGAGCAGTACTTC
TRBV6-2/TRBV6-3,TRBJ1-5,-,CASSYSSYSNQPQHF,TGTGCCAGCAGTTACTCATCCTATAGCAATCAGCCCCAGCATTTT
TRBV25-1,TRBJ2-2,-,CASSAQAGNTGELFF,TGTGCCAGCAGTGCACAAGCAGGTAACACCGGGGAGCTGTTTTTT
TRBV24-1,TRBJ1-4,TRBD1,CATSDTPTGREKLFF,TGTGCCACCAGTGATACCCCGACAGGGCGTGAAAAACTGTTTTTT
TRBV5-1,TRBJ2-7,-,CASSPRDKTYEQYF,TGCGCCAGCAGTCCCCGGGACAAGACCTACGAGCAGTACTTC
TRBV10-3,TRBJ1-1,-,CAISERWGNSGTEAFF,TGTGCCATCAGTGAGAGATGGGGCAACTCGGGCACTGAAGCTTTCTTT
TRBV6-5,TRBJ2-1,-,CASSYSRQVNNEQFF,TGTGCCAGCAGTTACTCTCGGCAGGTTAACAATGAGCAGTTCTTC
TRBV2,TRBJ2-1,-,CASTYPPDNEQFF,TGTGCCAGCACCTACCCCCCTGACAATGAGCAGTTCTTC
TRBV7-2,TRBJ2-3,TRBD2,CASSLAAGLAEADTQYF,TGTGCCAGCAGCTTAGCGGCGGGACTAGCGGAAGCAGATACGCAGTATTTT
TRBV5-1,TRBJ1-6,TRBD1,CASSSAQDRGSSPLHF,TGCGCCAGCAGCTCGGCGCAGGACAGGGGAAGTTCACCCCTCCACTTT
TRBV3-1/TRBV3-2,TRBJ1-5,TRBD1,CASSQLRQGWHQPQHF,TGTGCCAGCAGCCAACTTCGACAGGGGTGGCATCAGCCCCAGCATTTT
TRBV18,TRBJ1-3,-,CASSFRVPGSGNTIYF,TGTGCCAGCTCGTTCAGGGTACCCGGCTCTGGAAACACCATATATTTT
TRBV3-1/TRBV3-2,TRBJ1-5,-,CASSQDSSQPQHF,TGTGCCAGCAGCCAAGATAGTTCGCAGCCCCAGCATTTT
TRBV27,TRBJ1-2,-,CASSWRTGDDLFYGYTF,TGTGCCAGCAGTTGGAGAACAGGTGACGACCTCTTCTATGGCTACACCTTC